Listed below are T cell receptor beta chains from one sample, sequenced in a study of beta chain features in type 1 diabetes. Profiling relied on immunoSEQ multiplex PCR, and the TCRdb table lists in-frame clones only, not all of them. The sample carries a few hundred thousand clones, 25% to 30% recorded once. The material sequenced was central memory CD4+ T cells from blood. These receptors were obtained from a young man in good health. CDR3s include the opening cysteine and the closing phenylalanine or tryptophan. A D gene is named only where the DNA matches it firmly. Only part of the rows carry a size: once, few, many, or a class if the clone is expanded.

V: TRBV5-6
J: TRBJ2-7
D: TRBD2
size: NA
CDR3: CASSLAGEYHEQYF
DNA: TGTGCCAGCAGTCTAGCGGGAGAGTACCACGAGCAGTACTTC

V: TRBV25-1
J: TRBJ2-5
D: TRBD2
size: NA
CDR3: CASSARTSEETQYF
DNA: TGTGCCAGCAGTGCCAGGACTAGCGAAGAGACCCAGTACTTC

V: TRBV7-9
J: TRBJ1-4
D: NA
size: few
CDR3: CASSLGPQNEKLFF
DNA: TGTGCCAGCAGCTTAGGGCCCCAGAATGAAAAACTGTTTTTT

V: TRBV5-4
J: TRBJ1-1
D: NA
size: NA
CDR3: CASSSRADMNTEAFF
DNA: TGTGCCAGCAGCTCAAGAGCGGATATGAACACTGAAGCTTTCTTT

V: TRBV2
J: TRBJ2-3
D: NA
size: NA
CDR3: CASSDLTDTQYF
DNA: TGTGCCAGCAGTGACCTGACAGATACGCAGTATTTT

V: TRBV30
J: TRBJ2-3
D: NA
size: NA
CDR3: CAWSVYADTQYF
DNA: TGTGCCTGGAGTGTATACGCAGATACGCAGTATTTT

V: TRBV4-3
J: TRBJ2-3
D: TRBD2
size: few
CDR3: CASSPGLAGATDTQYF
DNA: TGCGCCAGCAGCCCTGGACTAGCGGGAGCTACAGATACGCAGTATTTT

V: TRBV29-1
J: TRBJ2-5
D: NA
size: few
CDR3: CSVTEGVEAQYF
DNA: TGCAGCGTTACTGAGGGCGTGGAGGCCCAGTACTTC

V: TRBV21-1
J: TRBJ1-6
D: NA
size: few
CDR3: CASSPGTYNSPLHF
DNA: TGTGCCAGCAGCCCCGGGACATACAATTCACCCCTCCACTTT

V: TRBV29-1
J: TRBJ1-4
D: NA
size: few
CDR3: CSVVEGLNEKLFF
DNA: TGCAGCGTTGTCGAAGGGCTGAATGAAAAACTGTTTTTT

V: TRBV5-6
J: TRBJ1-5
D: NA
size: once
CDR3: CASSLAGQGPQHF
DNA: TGTGCCAGCAGCTTGGCCGGTCAGGGGCCCCAGCATTTT

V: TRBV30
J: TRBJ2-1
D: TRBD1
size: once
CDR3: CAWRRGGGNEQFF
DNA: TGTGCCTGGAGGCGAGGGGGCGGGAATGAGCAGTTCTTC

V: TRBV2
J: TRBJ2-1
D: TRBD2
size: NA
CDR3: CASRGGSGTTNNEQFF
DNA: TGTGCCAGCAGGGGAGGGTCCGGGACGACTAACAATGAGCAGTTCTTC

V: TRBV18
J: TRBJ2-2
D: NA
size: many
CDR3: CASSPAGAGELFF
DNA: TGTGCCAGCTCACCAGCTGGTGCCGGGGAGCTGTTTTTT

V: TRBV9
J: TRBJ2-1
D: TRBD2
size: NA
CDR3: CASSPRLARDNEQFF
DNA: TGTGCCAGCAGCCCCCGACTAGCGAGGGACAATGAGCAGTTCTTC

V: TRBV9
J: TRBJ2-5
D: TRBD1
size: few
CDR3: CASSPGQGKETQYF
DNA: TGTGCCAGCAGCCCGGGACAGGGGAAAGAGACCCAGTACTTC

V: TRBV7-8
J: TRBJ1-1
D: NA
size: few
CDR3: CASSLPGTQNTEAFF
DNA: TGTGCCAGCAGCTTACCCGGGACACAGAACACTGAAGCTTTCTTT

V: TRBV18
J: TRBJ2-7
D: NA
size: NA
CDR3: CASSLGRGYEQYF
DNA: TGTGCCAGCTCACTTGGCAGGGGATACGAGCAGTACTTC

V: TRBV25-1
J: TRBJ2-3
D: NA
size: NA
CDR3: CASRPGTDGAPQYF
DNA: TGTGCCAGCAGGCCCGGGACGGATGGTGCGCCGCAGTATTTT

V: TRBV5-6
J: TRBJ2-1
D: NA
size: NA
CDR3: CASSLGQKGNEQFF
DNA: TGTGCCAGCAGCTTGGGGCAAAAAGGGAATGAGCAGTTCTTC

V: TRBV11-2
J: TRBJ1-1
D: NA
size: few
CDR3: CASSFKTGPGTEAFF
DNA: TGTGCCAGCAGCTTTAAGACCGGGCCGGGGACTGAAGCTTTCTTT

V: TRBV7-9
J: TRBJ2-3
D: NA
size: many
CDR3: CASSLARPTDTQYF
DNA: TGTGCCAGCAGCTTAGCGCGTCCCACAGATACGCAGTATTTT

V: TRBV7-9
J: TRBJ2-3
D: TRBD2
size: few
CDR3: CASSLVLAGGLDTQYF
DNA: TGTGCCAGCAGCTTAGTATTAGCGGGGGGCCTAGATACGCAGTATTTT

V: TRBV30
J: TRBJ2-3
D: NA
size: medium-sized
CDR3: CAWSVPKDPDTQYF
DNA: TGTGCCTGGAGTGTGCCCAAGGACCCAGATACGCAGTATTTT

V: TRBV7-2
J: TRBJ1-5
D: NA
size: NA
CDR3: CASARNGPNQPQHF
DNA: TGTGCCAGTGCCCGAAACGGCCCCAATCAGCCCCAGCATTTT

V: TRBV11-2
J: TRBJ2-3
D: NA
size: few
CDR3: CASSNTELAGTDTQYF
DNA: TGTGCCAGCAGCAACACAGAGCTGGCCGGCACAGATACGCAGTATTTT

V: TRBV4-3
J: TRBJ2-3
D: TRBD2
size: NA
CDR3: CASSQGSAGTINTDTQYF
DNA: TGCGCCAGCAGCCAAGGATCAGCCGGGACTATCAACACAGATACGCAGTATTTT

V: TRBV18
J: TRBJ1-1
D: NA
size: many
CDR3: CASSLRRPAEAFF
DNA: TGTGCCAGCTCACTTAGGAGACCTGCTGAAGCTTTCTTT

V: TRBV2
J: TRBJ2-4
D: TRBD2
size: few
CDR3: CASSEAQSGIQYF
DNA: TGTGCCAGCAGTGAAGCGCAAAGCGGGATCCAGTACTTC

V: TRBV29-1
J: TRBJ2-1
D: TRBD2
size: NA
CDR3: CSVAMGREGLNEQFF
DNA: TGCAGCGTTGCGATGGGGCGGGAGGGCCTCAATGAGCAGTTCTTC

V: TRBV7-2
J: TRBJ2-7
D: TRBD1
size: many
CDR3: CASSLRTGGHEQYF
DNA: TGTGCCAGCAGCCTACGGACAGGGGGACACGAGCAGTACTTC

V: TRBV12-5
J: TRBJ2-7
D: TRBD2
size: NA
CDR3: CASGVVPSGGYEQYF
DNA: TGTGCTAGTGGTGTGGTCCCTAGCGGGGGCTACGAGCAGTACTTC

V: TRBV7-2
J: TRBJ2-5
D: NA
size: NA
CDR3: CASSRGIQRETQYF
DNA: TGTGCCAGCAGCCGGGGGATCCAGAGGGAGACCCAGTACTTC

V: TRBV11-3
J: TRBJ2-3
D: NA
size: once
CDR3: CVPTVTTDTQYF
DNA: TGTGTACCGACAGTGACCACAGATACGCAGTATTTT

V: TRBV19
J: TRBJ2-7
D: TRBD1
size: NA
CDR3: CASTGQVGSYEQYF
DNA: TGTGCCAGTACCGGACAGGTCGGCTCCTACGAGCAGTACTTC

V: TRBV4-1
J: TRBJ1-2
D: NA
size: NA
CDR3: CASSQDVAPPGGYTF
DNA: TGCGCCAGCAGCCAAGATGTCGCTCCTCCGGGGGGCTACACCTTC

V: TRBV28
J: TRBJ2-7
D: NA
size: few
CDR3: CASSLWTMVGYEQYF
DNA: TGTGCCAGCAGTCTCTGGACTATGGTGGGCTACGAGCAGTACTTC

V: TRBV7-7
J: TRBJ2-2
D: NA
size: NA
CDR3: CASSLDSVGELFF
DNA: TGTGCCAGCAGCTTAGATTCTGTCGGGGAGCTGTTTTTT

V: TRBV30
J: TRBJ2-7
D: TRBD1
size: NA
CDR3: CAWRGTGAEQYF
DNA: TGTGCCTGGAGGGGCACAGGGGCCGAGCAGTACTTC

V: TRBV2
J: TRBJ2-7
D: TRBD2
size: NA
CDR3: CASSEHPTSGYEQYF
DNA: TGTGCCAGCAGTGAACACCCGACTAGCGGTTACGAGCAGTACTTC

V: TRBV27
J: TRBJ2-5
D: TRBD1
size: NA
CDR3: CASSSRGETQYF
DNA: TGTGCCAGCAGTTCCAGGGGGGAGACCCAGTACTTC

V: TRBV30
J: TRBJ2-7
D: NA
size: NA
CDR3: CAWRLTLYSYEQYF
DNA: TGTGCCTGGAGGTTGACACTATACTCCTACGAGCAGTACTTC

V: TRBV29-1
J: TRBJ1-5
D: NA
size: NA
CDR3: CSVQIDRFSNQPQHF
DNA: TGCAGCGTTCAAATCGACAGGTTTAGCAATCAGCCCCAGCATTTT

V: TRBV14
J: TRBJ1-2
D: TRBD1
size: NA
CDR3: CASSPTRDRALRGYTF
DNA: TGTGCCAGCAGCCCCACCCGGGACAGGGCCCTCAGAGGCTACACCTTC

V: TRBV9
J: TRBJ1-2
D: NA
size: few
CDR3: CASSRGAGYTF
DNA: TGTGCCAGCAGCCGCGGGGCTGGCTACACCTTC

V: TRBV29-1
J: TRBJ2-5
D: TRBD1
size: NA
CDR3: CSVGDRGKETQYF
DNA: TGCAGCGTTGGGGACAGGGGGAAGGAGACCCAGTACTTC

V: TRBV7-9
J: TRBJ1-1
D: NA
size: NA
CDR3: CASSLGLTEAFF
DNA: TGTGCCAGCAGCTTGGGACTTACTGAAGCTTTCTTT

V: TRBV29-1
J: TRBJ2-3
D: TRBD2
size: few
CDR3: CSVEGLAGAVDTQYF
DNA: TGCAGCGTGGAGGGACTAGCGGGAGCGGTGGATACGCAGTATTTT

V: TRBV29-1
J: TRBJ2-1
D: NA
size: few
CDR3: CSAPGANEQFF
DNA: TGCAGCGCCCCCGGGGCCAATGAGCAGTTCTTC

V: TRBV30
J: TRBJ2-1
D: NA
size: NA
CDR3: CAWNSRYNEQFF
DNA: TGTGCCTGGAATAGCAGGTACAATGAGCAGTTCTTC

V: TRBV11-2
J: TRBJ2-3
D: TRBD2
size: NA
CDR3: CASSLGLADTDTQYF
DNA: TGTGCCAGCAGCTTGGGACTAGCGGACACAGATACGCAGTATTTT

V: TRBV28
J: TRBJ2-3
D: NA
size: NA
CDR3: CASSDTDTQYF
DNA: TGTGCCAGCAGTGACACAGATACGCAGTATTTT